This record covers a single T cell receptor beta chain. Its antigen is not known. TCRdb re-called the reads with MiXCR, one entry per CDR3 protein. The repertoire consists of about 770,000 distinct CDR3 sequences, with 29% occurring once and the leading ten covering roughly 13%. This sample is drawn from a study of T cell repertoires in cytomegalovirus infection. As for the study in general: In public TCR beta signatures, there were indications of both CMV infection and matching HLA type.

With 8 bases clipped from V and 15 bases from J, the junction kept 5 bases outside the gene matches. CDR3 length: 10 amino acids. The germline gives CDR1 LNHDA, CDR2 SQIVND (reference sequence). This TCR derives from a human donor in good health (CMV status not recorded). Some clones in this sample may be carry-over from other donors' samples. The chain couples TRBV19 to TRBJ2-1; 9 nucleotides line up with TRBD2. This specimen consisted of cultured CD8+ T cells from PBMCs, obtained from culture after CMV antigen stimulation. This chain's CDR3 is CASVAGGWFF. CDR3 in DNA: TGTGCCAGTGTCGCGGGGGGGTGGTTCTTC.